This is a list of T cell receptor beta chains from one sample in a study of blood T cells in healthy people across ages. TCRdb re-called the 5' RACE reads through MiXCR, storing one row per CDR3 protein. The repertoire holds some 1.6 million distinct CDR3 sequences, with about 31% as singletons. Sample: blood. These receptors all come from a woman in her twenties or thirties in good health. Each CDR3 is given with its conserved first and last residue.

CDR3aa	len	j_gene	v_gene
CASSGTSVSSYNEQFF	16	TRBJ2-1	TRBV12-3/TRBV12-4
CATSRATPGRSNTEAFF	17	TRBJ1-1	TRBV15
CASSLWTGDNQPQHF	15	TRBJ1-5	TRBV5-1
CASSLSGTGRETQYF	15	TRBJ2-5	TRBV11-2
CASSQAGQPQHF	12	TRBJ1-5	TRBV4-2
CSARDRTRVREQYF	14	TRBJ2-7	TRBV20-1
CAWSVKQGQETQYF	14	TRBJ2-5	TRBV30
CSVVFVRGVNSPGANVLTF	19	TRBJ2-6	TRBV29-1
CASTTEAGGVTDTQYF	16	TRBJ2-3	TRBV7-9
CASSQDFSERSYNSPLHF	18	TRBJ1-6	TRBV4-1
CSATESYEQYF	11	TRBJ2-7	TRBV20-1
CASSPRQTHTEAFF	14	TRBJ1-1	TRBV5-1
CASSGGDSLQETQYF	15	TRBJ2-5	TRBV5-1
CASSFVAGGDTEAFF	15	TRBJ1-1	TRBV7-9
CASSPPGLTYQETQYF	16	TRBJ2-5	TRBV18
CASSAGTSNEQFF	13	TRBJ2-1	TRBV9
CSAPPWHKMNTEAFF	15	TRBJ1-1	TRBV20-1
CASSLASMQGGQFF	14	TRBJ2-1	TRBV7-2
CSARPAGGGARFYNEQFF	18	TRBJ2-1	TRBV20-1
CASSLRGLGGTDTQYF	16	TRBJ2-3	TRBV12-3/TRBV12-4
CSVPQAEAFF	10	TRBJ1-1	TRBV29-1
CASRYRGPGATNEKLFF	17	TRBJ1-4	TRBV28
CASRSGRQTYNEQFF	15	TRBJ2-1	TRBV9
CSARDRVGYTF	11	TRBJ1-2	TRBV20-1
CASSHDSNTQYF	12	TRBJ2-3	TRBV4-1
CASSPVRGPYNEQFF	15	TRBJ2-1	TRBV7-3
CASSGDFLRSYEQYF	15	TRBJ2-7	TRBV2
CSASRGWTNNEQFF	14	TRBJ2-1	TRBV20-1
CASSPGGEYGTEAFF	15	TRBJ1-1	TRBV5-1
CASSPGQGSEHGELFF	16	TRBJ2-2	TRBV7-9
CASSFGRNEQFF	12	TRBJ2-1	TRBV5-6
CSARDQLAGFTDTQYF	16	TRBJ2-3	TRBV20-1
CAIRARDRVETQYF	14	TRBJ2-5	TRBV10-3
CAISESSRAFF	11	TRBJ1-1	TRBV10-3
CASSYQAGSSTDTQYF	16	TRBJ2-3	TRBV6-5
CASSLGTILGSYNSPLHF	18	TRBJ1-6	TRBV28
CATSRDLGSDTQYF	14	TRBJ2-3	TRBV15
CASSYKLEDTQYF	13	TRBJ2-3	TRBV6-5
CASSSISGGYNEQFF	15	TRBJ2-1	TRBV7-3
CASSSRARNTQYF	13	TRBJ2-3	TRBV7-2
CASKYTGRDFYGYTF	15	TRBJ1-2	TRBV27
CAIGTSGSMSTDTQYF	16	TRBJ2-3	TRBV10-3
CASSFARGLLYEQYF	15	TRBJ2-7	TRBV5-5
CASSQALEGGTNTQYF	16	TRBJ2-3	TRBV4-2
CASSSDMVPYEQYF	14	TRBJ2-7	TRBV6-6
CSVLGGDNEQFF	12	TRBJ2-1	TRBV29-1
CATSDPKDRSQFF	13	TRBJ2-1	TRBV24-1